This T cell receptor beta chain emerged from a study of T cell responses to AZD1222 COVID-19 vaccine. Germline assignment: CDR1 ENHRY and CDR2 SYGVKD. This CDR3 has 14 amino acids. Trimming pared 4 bases from V and 5 bases from J, leaving 12 bases between. As regards this clone: Antigen unknown.

General study findings and limits: Baseline seropositivity characterized only six AZD1222 recipients.

The table came from immunoSEQ multiplex PCR; TCRdb's copy has only in-frame clones and leaves some out. The sample yields 95,000 to 100,000 clones, about 86% seen once. The sequenced sample was peripheral blood, obtained on day 0 of AZD1222 vaccination. The rearrangement uses TRBV10-3 and TRBJ2-1, with D unclear. This receptor was taken from an adult in good health. CDR3 loop: CAISARAEDNEQFF. The CDR3 DNA sequence: TGTGCCATCAGTGCTCGAGCCGAGGACAATGAGCAGTTCTTC.